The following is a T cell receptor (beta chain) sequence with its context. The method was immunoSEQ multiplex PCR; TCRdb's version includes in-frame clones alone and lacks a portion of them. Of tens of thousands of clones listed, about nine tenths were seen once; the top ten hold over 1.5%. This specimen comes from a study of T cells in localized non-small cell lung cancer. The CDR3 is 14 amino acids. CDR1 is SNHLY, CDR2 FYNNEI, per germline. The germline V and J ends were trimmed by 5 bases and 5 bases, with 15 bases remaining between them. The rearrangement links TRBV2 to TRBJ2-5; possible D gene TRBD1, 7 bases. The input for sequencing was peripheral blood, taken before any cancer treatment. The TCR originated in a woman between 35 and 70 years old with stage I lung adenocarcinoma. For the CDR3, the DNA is TGTGCCAGCAGTTCCAGGGGGAGGTTCGAGACCCAGTACTTC. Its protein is CASSSRGRFETQYF.